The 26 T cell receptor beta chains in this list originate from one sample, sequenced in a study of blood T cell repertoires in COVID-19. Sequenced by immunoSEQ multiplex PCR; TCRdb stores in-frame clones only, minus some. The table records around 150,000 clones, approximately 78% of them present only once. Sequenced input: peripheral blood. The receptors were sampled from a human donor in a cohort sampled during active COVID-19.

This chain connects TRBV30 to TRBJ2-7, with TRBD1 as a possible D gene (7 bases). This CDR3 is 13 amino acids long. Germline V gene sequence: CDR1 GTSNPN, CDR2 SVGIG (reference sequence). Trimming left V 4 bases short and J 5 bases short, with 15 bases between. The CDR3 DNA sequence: TGTGCCTGGACCCGCGGAGGGGGCCACGAGCAGTACTTC. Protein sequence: CAWTRGGGHEQYF.

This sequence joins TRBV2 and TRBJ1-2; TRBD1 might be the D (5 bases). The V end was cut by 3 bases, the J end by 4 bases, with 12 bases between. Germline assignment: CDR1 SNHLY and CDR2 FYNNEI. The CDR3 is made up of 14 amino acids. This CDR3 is CASSETVVSYGYTF. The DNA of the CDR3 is TGTGCCAGCAGTGAGACAGTCGTTAGCTATGGCTACACCTTC.

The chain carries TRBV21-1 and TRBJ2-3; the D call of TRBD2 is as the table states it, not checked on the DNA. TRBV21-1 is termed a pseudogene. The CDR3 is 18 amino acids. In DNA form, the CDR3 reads TGTGCCAGCAGCATCAGGCGGGCTAGCGGGAGGTGGGCGGATACGCAGTATTTT. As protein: CASSIRRASGRWADTQYF.

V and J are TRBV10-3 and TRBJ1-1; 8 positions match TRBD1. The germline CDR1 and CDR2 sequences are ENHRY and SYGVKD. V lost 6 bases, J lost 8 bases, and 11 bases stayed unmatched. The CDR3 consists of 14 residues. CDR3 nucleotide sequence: TGTGCCATCAGATCTCAGGGGGCCAGACTGGAAGCTTTCTTT. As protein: CAIRSQGARLEAFF.

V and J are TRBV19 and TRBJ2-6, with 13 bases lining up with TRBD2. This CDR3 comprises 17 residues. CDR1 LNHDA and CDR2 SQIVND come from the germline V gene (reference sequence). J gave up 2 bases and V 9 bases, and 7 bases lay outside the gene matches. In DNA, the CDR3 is TGTGCCAGCCGGCTACTAGCGGGGGGGCCTGGGGCCAACGTCCTGACTTTC. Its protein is CASRLLAGGPGANVLTF. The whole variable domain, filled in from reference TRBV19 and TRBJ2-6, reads DGGITQSPKYLFRKEGQNVTLSCEQNLNHDAMYWYRQDPGQGLRLIYYSQIVNDFQKGDIAEGYSVSREKKESFPLTVTSAQKNPTAFYLCASRLLAGGPGANVLTFGAGSRLTVL.

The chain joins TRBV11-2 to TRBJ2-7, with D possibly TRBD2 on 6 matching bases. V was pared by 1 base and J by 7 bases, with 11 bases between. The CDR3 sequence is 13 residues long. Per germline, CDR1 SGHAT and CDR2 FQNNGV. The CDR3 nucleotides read TGTGCCAGCAGCTTAGGGGGGACTCCAGAGCAGTACTTC. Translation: CASSLGGTPEQYF.

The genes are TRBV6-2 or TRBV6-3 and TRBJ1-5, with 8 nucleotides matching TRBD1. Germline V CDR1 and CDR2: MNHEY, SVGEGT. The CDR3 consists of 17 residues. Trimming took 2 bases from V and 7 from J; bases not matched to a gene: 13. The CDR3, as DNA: TGTGCCAGCAGTTACGAGAAAACAGGGGGAAGGAAACAGCCCCAGCATTTT. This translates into CASSYEKTGGRKQPQHF.

The CDR3 region is CASSKGQGNTEQYF. CDR3 in DNA: TGTGCCAGCAGCAAGGGACAGGGGAATACCGAGCAGTACTTC. This chain joins TRBV27 and TRBJ2-7, with 10 bases that match TRBD1. This CDR3 comprises 14 residues. J gave up 6 bases and V 6 bases, and 8 bases lay outside the gene matches. Germline values: CDR1 MNHEY, CDR2 SMNVEV (reference sequence).

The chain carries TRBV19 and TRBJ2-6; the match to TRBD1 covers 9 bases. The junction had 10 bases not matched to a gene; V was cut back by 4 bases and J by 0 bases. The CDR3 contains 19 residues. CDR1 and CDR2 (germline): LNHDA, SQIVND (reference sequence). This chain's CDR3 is CASSTYGTGSGSGANVLTF. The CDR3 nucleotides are TGTGCCAGTAGTACATACGGGACAGGGTCAGGCTCTGGGGCCAACGTCCTGACTTTC.

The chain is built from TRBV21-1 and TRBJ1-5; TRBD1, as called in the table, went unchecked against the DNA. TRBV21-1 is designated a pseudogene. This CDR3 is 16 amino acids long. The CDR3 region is CASSKWTGVWGQPQHF. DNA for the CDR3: TGTGCCAGCAGCAAATGGACAGGGGTGTGGGGACAGCCCCAGCATTTT.

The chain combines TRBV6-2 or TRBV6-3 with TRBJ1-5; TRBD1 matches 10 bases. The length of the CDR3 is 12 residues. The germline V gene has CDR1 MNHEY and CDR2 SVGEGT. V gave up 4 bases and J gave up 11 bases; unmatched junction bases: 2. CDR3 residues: CASSLGQGTQHF. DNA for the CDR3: TGTGCCAGCAGTTTGGGACAGGGGACCCAGCATTTT.

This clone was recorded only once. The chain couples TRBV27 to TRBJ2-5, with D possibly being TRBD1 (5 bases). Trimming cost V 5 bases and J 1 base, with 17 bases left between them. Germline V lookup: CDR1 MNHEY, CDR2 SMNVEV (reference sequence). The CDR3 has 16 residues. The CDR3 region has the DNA TGTGCCAGCAGTCCCCCTGACTCAAGGGGCCAAGAGACCCAGTACTTC. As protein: CASSPPDSRGQETQYF.

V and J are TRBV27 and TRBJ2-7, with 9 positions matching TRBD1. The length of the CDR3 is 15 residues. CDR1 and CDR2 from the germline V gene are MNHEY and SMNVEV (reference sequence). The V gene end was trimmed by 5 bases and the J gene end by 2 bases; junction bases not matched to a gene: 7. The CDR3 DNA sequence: TGTGCCAGCAGTCTAAAACAGGGGGCGGCCTACGAGCAGTACTTC. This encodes CASSLKQGAAYEQYF.

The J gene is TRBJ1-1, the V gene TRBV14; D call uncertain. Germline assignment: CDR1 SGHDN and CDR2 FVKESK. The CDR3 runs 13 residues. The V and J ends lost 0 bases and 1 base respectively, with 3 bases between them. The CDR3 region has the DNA TGTGCCAGCAGCCAAGACCAGAACACTGAAGCTTTCTTT. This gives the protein CASSQDQNTEAFF.

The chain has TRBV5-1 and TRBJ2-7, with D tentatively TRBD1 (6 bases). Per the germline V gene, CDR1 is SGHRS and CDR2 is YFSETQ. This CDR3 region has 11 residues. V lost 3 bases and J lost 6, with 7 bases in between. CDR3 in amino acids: CASSSDSEQYF. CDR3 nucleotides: TGCGCCAGCAGCTCGGACAGCGAGCAGTACTTC.

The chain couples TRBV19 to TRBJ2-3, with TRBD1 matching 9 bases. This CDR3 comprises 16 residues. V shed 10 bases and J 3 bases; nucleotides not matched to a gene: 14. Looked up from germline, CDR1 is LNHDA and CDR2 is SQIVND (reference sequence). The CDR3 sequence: CATTSSGQGSTDTQYF. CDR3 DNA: TGTGCCACCACATCATCGGGACAGGGTAGTACAGATACGCAGTATTTT.

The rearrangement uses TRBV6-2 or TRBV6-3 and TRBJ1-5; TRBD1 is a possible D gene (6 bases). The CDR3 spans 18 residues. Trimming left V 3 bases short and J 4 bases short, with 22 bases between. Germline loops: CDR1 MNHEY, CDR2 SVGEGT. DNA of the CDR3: TGTGCCAGCAGTTATGTCCGAGGGGGTGCTGGTTGGAATCAGCCCCAGCATTTT. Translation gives CASSYVRGGAGWNQPQHF.

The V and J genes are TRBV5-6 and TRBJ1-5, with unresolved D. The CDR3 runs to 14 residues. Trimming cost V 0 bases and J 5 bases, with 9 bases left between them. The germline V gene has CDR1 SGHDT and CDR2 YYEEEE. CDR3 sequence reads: CASSLDTGDQPQHF. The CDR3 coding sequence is TGTGCCAGCAGCTTGGATACGGGAGATCAGCCCCAGCATTTT.

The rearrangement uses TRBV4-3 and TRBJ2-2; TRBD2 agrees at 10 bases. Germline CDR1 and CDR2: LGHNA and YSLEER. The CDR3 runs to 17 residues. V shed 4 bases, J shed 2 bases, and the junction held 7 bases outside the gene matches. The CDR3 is CASSPRTSGTNTGELFF. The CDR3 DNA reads TGCGCCAGCAGCCCCCGGACTAGCGGTACTAACACCGGGGAGCTGTTTTTT.

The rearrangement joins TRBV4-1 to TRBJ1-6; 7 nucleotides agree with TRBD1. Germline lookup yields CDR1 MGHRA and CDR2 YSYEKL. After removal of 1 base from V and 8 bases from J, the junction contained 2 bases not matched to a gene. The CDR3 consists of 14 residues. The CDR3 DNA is TGCGCCAGCAGCCAAGTAACAGGGGATTCACCCCTCCACTTT. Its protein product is CASSQVTGDSPLHF.

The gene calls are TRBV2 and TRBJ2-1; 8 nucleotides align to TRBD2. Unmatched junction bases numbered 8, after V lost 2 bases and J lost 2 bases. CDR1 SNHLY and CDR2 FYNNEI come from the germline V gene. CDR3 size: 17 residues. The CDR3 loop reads CASSELPGLETYNEQFF. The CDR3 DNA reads TGTGCCAGCAGTGAACTACCGGGACTAGAGACCTACAATGAGCAGTTCTTC.

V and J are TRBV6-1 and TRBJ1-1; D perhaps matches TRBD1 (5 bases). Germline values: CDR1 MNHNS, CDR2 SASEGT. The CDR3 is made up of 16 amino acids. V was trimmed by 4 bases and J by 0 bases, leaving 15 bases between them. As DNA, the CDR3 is TGTGCCAGCAGTGGCGACAGTTTCTTCATGAACACTGAAGCTTTCTTT. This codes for CASSGDSFFMNTEAFF.

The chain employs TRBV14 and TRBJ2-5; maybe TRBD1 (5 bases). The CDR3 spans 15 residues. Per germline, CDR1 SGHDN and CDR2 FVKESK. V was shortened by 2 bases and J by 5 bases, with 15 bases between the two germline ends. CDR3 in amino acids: CASSQLDWKGETQYF. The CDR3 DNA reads TGTGCCAGCAGCCAACTCGATTGGAAGGGGGAGACCCAGTACTTC.

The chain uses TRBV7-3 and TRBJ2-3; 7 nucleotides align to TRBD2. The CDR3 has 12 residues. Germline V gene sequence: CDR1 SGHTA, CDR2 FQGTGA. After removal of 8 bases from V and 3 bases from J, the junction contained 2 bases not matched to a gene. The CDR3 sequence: CASGTTTDTQYF. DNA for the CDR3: TGTGCCAGCGGGACTACAACAGATACGCAGTATTTT.

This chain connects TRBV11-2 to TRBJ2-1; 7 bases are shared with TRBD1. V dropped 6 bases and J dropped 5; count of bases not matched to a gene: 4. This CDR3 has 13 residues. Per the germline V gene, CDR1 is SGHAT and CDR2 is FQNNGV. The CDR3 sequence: CASSKDRDNEQFF. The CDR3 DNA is TGTGCCAGCAGTAAAGACAGGGACAATGAGCAGTTCTTC.

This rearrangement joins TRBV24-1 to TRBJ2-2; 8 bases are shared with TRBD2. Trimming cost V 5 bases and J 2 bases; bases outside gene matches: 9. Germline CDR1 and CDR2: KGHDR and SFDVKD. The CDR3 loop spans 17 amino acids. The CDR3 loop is CATSGAREEGNTGELFF. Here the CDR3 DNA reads TGTGCCACCAGTGGTGCGCGGGAGGAGGGTAACACCGGGGAGCTGTTTTTT.